These 16 T cell receptor beta chains were sequenced from one sample in a study of shared clonotypes between healthy human individuals. Profiled with immunoSEQ multiplex PCR; TCRdb holds only in-frame clones, not every one. Found here are 640,000 or so clones, around 72% of them singletons; the top ten hold less than 2%. The sample taken for sequencing was memory CD4+ T cells sorted from blood. Subset described: CD45RA-negative fraction. Source of these receptors: a woman in her 30s in good health.

V is TRBV4-1 and J is TRBJ2-7; tentative D call: TRBD2 (6 bases). The CDR3 sequence is 16 residues long. The germline V gene has CDR1 MGHRA and CDR2 YSYEKL. V was pared by 1 base and J by 1 base, with 14 bases between. The DNA of the CDR3 is TGCGCCAGCAGCCAAGCCGGGACTCTCCTTTCCTACGAGCAGTACTTC. Encoded protein: CASSQAGTLLSYEQYF.

In this sample, this clone turned up a few times. CDR3 loop: CASSLVLQGGYEQYF. The CDR3, as DNA: TGTGCCAGCAGCTTAGTTCTTCAGGGCGGGTACGAGCAGTACTTC. The chain has TRBV11-2 and TRBJ2-7; D might be TRBD1 or TRBD2, each matching 5 bases. Germline V gene sequence: CDR1 SGHAT, CDR2 FQNNGV. The CDR3 length is 15 residues. Trimming pared 1 base from V and 4 bases from J, leaving 14 bases between.

The chain recombines TRBV11-1 with TRBJ2-3, with 9 bases aligning to TRBD2. The CDR3 covers 17 residues. V dropped 1 base and J dropped 3; count of bases not matched to a gene: 8. Germline CDR1 and CDR2: SGHAT and FQDESV (reference sequence). CDR3 coding DNA: TGTGCCAGCAGCTTAGTGCCGACTAGCGGAGGGACAGATACGCAGTATTTT. Protein: CASSLVPTSGGTDTQYF.

The genes are TRBV5-4 and TRBJ1-4; D is unclear. CDR3 length: 16 amino acids. The ends were cut back, 0 bases at V and 7 bases at J, with 16 bases in the middle. From germline, CDR1 is SGHNT and CDR2 YYREEE (reference sequence). The CDR3, as DNA: TGTGCCAGCAGCTTGGGTGAGGGCGCGAGTATTGAAAAACTGTTTTTT. Its protein product is CASSLGEGASIEKLFF.

This rearrangement joins TRBV5-1 to TRBJ2-7, with 7 bases fitting TRBD1. The CDR3 extends over 15 amino acids. Germline V lookup: CDR1 SGHRS, CDR2 YFSETQ. With 1 base clipped from V and 4 bases from J, the junction kept 8 bases outside the gene matches. In nucleotides, the CDR3 is TGCGCCAGCAGCTTGTGGGGACAGAGAGTATACGAGCAGTACTTC. Protein sequence: CASSLWGQRVYEQYF.

The V gene is TRBV7-9, the J gene TRBJ2-1, with D uncertain. V lost 1 base to trimming and J lost 7 bases, with 8 bases between them. Germline V lookup: CDR1 SEHNR, CDR2 FQNEAQ (reference sequence). This CDR3 has 13 amino acids. CDR3 residues: CASSLGTANEQFF. In DNA form, the CDR3 reads TGTGCCAGCAGCTTAGGGACGGCAAATGAGCAGTTCTTC.

As DNA, the CDR3 is TGTGCCAGCAGTGTGTTAGCGGGAGGGCCGGGTGAGCAGTACTTC. Its translation: CASSVLAGGPGEQYF. The chain uses TRBV2 and TRBJ2-7; 11 bases are shared with TRBD2. This CDR3 contains 15 residues. CDR1 and CDR2 from the germline V gene are SNHLY and FYNNEI. V lost 4 bases to trimming and J lost 7 bases; unmatched junction nucleotides: 9.

The gene calls are TRBV9 and TRBJ2-7, with TRBD2 matching over 14 bases. V trimming: 0 bases; J trimming: 4 bases; junction bases outside the gene matches: 3. The V gene's germline CDR1 is SGDLS and CDR2 YYNGEE. This CDR3 comprises 16 residues. The CDR3 loop is CASSVGLAGGLYEQYF. The CDR3 DNA follows: TGTGCCAGCAGCGTAGGACTAGCGGGAGGGCTGTACGAGCAGTACTTC. Looking up the rest from reference TRBV9 and TRBJ2-7 gives the full variable domain: DSGVTQTPKHLITATGQRVTLRCSPRSGDLSVYWYQQSLDQGLQFLIQYYNGEERAKGNILERFSAQQFPDLHSELNLSSLELGDSALYFCASSVGLAGGLYEQYFGPGTRLTVT.

J is TRBJ2-7 and V is TRBV18; 8 positions agree with TRBD2. Germline assignment: CDR1 KGHSH and CDR2 LQKENI. The CDR3 contains 16 residues. Losses at the gene ends were 4 bases for V and 0 bases for J; bases not matched to a gene: 8. Here the CDR3 reads CASSQIAGSISYEQYF. The CDR3 DNA sequence: TGTGCCAGCTCACAAATAGCGGGATCTATCTCCTACGAGCAGTACTTC.

The chain employs TRBV4-3 and TRBJ1-2; 7 bases fit TRBD1. Germline lookup yields CDR1 LGHNA and CDR2 YSLEER. J gave up 2 bases and V 5 bases, and 8 bases lay outside the gene matches. CDR3 size: 15 residues. The DNA for the CDR3 is TGCGCCAGCAGCTTGGGGGACAGCGAGAACTATGGCTACACCTTC. It translates to CASSLGDSENYGYTF.

Details on this clone: At one end, the junction sequence differs from germline, possibly due to a read error. The V and J genes are TRBV5-5 and TRBJ2-5; 7 nucleotides match TRBD2. Germline V gene sequence: CDR1 SGHKS, CDR2 YYEKEE (reference sequence). This CDR3 is 16 amino acids long. In DNA form, the CDR3 reads TGTGCCAGCACCTTGGGGCACGGGACTACCCAAGAGACCCAGTACTTC. It codes for CASTLGHGTTQETQYF.

This rearrangement joins TRBV28 to TRBJ1-2; D is unclear. The germline V and J ends were trimmed by 2 bases and 4 bases, with 14 bases remaining between them. This CDR3 region has 15 residues. Germline-derived CDR1 and CDR2 are MDHEN and SYDVKM. As DNA, the CDR3 is TGTGCCAGCAGTTTAGGTGGGCAGACAACCTATGGCTACACCTTC. Translated, it gives CASSLGGQTTYGYTF.

This chain uses TRBV9 with TRBJ2-5; 9 bases line up with TRBD2. V lost 0 bases and J lost 5; bases outside the gene matches: 11. Germline values: CDR1 SGDLS, CDR2 YYNGEE. This CDR3 has 17 amino acids. CDR3 loop: CASSVVGREGPSETQYF. In DNA form, the CDR3 reads TGTGCCAGCAGCGTAGTCGGGCGGGAGGGCCCCTCGGAGACCCAGTACTTC.

In the case of this clone: The same CDR3 arises from other DNA sequences in this sample as well. The chain employs TRBV2 and TRBJ2-1; no clear D. CDR1 and CDR2 from the germline V gene are SNHLY and FYNNEI. This CDR3 has 14 residues. Trimming shortened V by 4 bases and J by 0 bases, and 7 bases separated the two germline ends. The CDR3 loop is CASSGLASYNEQFF. CDR3 DNA: TGTGCCAGCAGTGGGTTAGCCTCCTACAATGAGCAGTTCTTC.

J is TRBJ1-5 and V is TRBV7-9, with TRBD1 matching 9 bases. The CDR3 covers 15 residues. V trimming: 5 bases; J trimming: 5 bases; junction bases outside the gene matches: 7. Germline-derived CDR1 and CDR2 are SEHNR and FQNEAQ (reference sequence). The DNA for the CDR3 is TGTGCCAGCAGCCCAGAGGGACAGGGTGATCAGCCCCAGCATTTT. Translating gives CASSPEGQGDQPQHF.

Turning to this clone: As the CDR3 is not closed by the conserved phenylalanine or tryptophan, this likely results from a read error. The chain carries TRBV30 and TRBJ1-1; 8 nucleotides match TRBD1. Germline assignment: CDR1 GTSNPN and CDR2 SVGIG (reference sequence). Germline trimming cut 4 bases from V and 4 bases from J; bases unmatched to any gene: 5. CDR3 length equals 13 residues. The CDR3 DNA is TGTGCCTGGAACCAGGGGGCAATCACTGAAGCTTTCCTT. The encoded protein is CAWNQGAITEAFL.